This paragraph covers one TCR beta chain sequence. Antigen unknown. The sample originates from a study of radiation and T cells in renal cell carcinoma. Overall study findings and caveats: Top tumor clonotypes rose in blood 2 weeks post-radiation, then contracted.

TCRdb's table, derived via immunoSEQ multiplex PCR, lists solely in-frame clones and lacks some. The data contain some 130,000 clones, around four fifths of them singletons. V lost 3 bases, J lost 7 bases, and 22 bases lay in between. Looked up from germline, CDR1 is LNHDA and CDR2 is SQIVND (reference sequence). This CDR3 has 17 residues. Documented time point: blood 2 weeks post-SBRT. Treatment described: 15 Gy SBRT to primary tumor, nephrectomy 4 weeks later. The patient's renal cell carcinoma had clear cell pathology. Source: blood, taken from a patient whose treatment included radiotherapy and nephrectomy. The V and J genes are TRBV19 and TRBJ1-5; D possibly corresponds to TRBD1 (6 bases). The source is a woman in her sixties with renal cell carcinoma. The CDR3 loop reads CASSIQAGDPRGQPQHF. CDR3 coding DNA: TGTGCCAGTAGTATTCAGGCAGGGGACCCTCGCGGGCAGCCCCAGCATTTT.